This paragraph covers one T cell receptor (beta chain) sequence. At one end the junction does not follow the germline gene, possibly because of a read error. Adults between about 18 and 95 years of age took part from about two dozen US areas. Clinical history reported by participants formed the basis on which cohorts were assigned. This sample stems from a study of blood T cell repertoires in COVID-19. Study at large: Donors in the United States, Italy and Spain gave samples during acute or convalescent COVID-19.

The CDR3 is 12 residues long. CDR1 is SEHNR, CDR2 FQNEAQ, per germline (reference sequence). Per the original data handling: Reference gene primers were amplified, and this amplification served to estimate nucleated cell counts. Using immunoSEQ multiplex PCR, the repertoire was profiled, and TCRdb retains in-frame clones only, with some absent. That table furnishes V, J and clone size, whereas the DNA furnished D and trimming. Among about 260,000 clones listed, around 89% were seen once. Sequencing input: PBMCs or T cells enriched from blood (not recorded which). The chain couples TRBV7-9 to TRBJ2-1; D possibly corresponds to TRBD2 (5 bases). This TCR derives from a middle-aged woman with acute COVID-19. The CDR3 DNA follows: TGTGCCAGCAGTTTAGGCGAGGGTGAGCAGTTCTTC. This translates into CASSLGEGEQFF.